This paragraph reports one T cell receptor beta chain. Its antigen is as yet unknown. This entry belongs to a study of shared clonotypes between healthy human individuals. Study outcomes and limitations: Donor clonotype sharing was expected to depend on sequencing depth.

The CDR3 is 15 amino acids. Germline values: CDR1 SNHLY, CDR2 FYNNEI. Trimming took off 4 bases at V and 1 base at J, with 11 bases between the two ends. Those who donated, Caucasian adults without exception, all lived in Nashville, Tennessee. Replicate PCRs for sorted subsets used approximately 190 ng DNA; this equaled about 30,000 T cell genomes. The protocol was immunoSEQ multiplex PCR, while the TCRdb copy is restricted to in-frame clones and leaves out a portion. The repertoire holds over a million clones, with more than 60% as singletons. This rearrangement joins TRBV2 to TRBJ1-5; D may be TRBD1 (6 bases). Sequences were obtained from memory CD4+ T cells sorted from blood. Subset noted: CD45RA-negative fraction. The receptor was derived from a man aged 18 to 35 in good health. CDR3 loop: CASSAGDWSNQPQHF. The CDR3 DNA follows: TGTGCCAGCAGTGCAGGGGATTGGAGCAATCAGCCCCAGCATTTT.